This TCR beta chain is from a study of cytomegalovirus exposure and HLA in healthy donors. Study-wide background: Researchers found that roughly 80% of some 400 genotyped donors fell within the Caucasian-associated ancestry cluster.

Study-wide points: The dataset shows that most TCR sequences were rare, while some public TCRs occurred in many donors. Earlier results showed most TCR beta V segments being productive about 90% or about 30% of the time.

About this clone: The antigen is not known.

Donors counted as nominally healthy when sampled, yet unrecorded immune exposures were likely. The PCR had 60 Vbeta and 13 Jbeta primers. Data came from immunoSEQ multiplex PCR; TCRdb stores just in-frame clones and leaves some out. In the table there are some 150,000 clones, approximately 75% of which are singletons. The clonotype was recovered from a man between 18 and 29 years old in good health and CMV-seronegative. The sample taken for sequencing was PBMCs.

CDR3: CASSEGQGRGQPQHF. CDR3 coding DNA: TGTGCCAGCAGTGAAGGACAGGGGAGGGGTCAGCCCCAGCATTTT. The chain is built from TRBV2 and TRBJ1-5; 8 bases agree with TRBD1. The germline V gene has CDR1 SNHLY and CDR2 FYNNEI. The CDR3 has 15 amino acids. Trimming at V came to 1 base and at J to 6 bases, leaving 5 bases not matched to a gene.